The clone carrying this T cell receptor (beta chain) has just a few counts. Its antigen remains unidentified. The entry originates in a study of T cells in Graves' hyperthyroidism and ophthalmopathy. Study-level points and caveats: Among thyroid clonotypes expanded above 0.001, most also appeared in blood.

From RNA transcripts, TCR beta CDR3 regions were amplified. The primer set for the first-round RT-PCR of the TCR CDR3 was HTBI. TCRdb reprocessed the multiplex PCR reads via MiXCR and lists one record per CDR3 protein. The sample consists of a few hundred thousand distinct CDR3 sequences, around 16% of them appearing once. The sequence was obtained from a woman between 18 and 29 years old with Graves' hyperthyroidism that later progressed to Graves' ophthalmopathy. Sequencing was done on a sample of blood.

CDR3 bases: TGTGCCAGTGCTGGGACAGGGTATCTCGATGAGCAGTTCTTC. It codes for CASAGTGYLDEQFF. The chain joins TRBV12-3 or TRBV12-4 to TRBJ2-1, with 9 positions matching TRBD1. After removal of 9 bases from V and 8 bases from J, the junction contained 11 bases not matched to a gene. This CDR3 region has 14 residues.